This TCR beta chain was captured by sequencing in a study of CD8 T cells in ankylosing spondylitis. Points from the study as a whole: Significant enrichment of disease-linked clones was reportedly seen in matched ankylosing spondylitis synovial fluid. Among TCR beta sequences, a motif of several highly homologous variants appeared characteristic of ankylosing spondylitis blood.

Of note for this clonotype: The antigen is undetermined.

The V and J ends lost 2 bases and 3 bases, in that order; junction bases with no gene match: 10. Per germline, CDR1 KGHSY and CDR2 FQNENV. The CDR3 extends over 18 amino acids. Quantitative 5'-RACE was performed with molecular barcodes, and it yielded the TCR beta libraries. TCRdb passed the 5' RACE reads through MiXCR, listing each CDR3 protein once. The sample holds over 450,000 distinct CDR3 sequences, 10% to 15% seen once. The chain employs TRBV16 and TRBJ2-1, with TRBD2 matching over 10 bases. Sequenced input: blood, either unsorted or a sorted T cell fraction (not recorded which). The source of this sequence is a male donor with ankylosing spondylitis. The CDR3 DNA reads as TGTGCCAGCAGCCAAGCGAGAACACTAGCGGGGTTCTACAATGAGCAGTTCTTC. Amino acids: CASSQARTLAGFYNEQFF. The full variable domain, with the rest looked up from reference TRBV16 and TRBJ2-1, is GEEVAQTPKHLVRGEGQKAKLYCAPIKGHSYVFWYQQVLKNEFKFLISFQNENVFDETGMPKERFSAKCLPNSPCSLEIQATKLEDSAVYFCASSQARTLAGFYNEQFFGPGTRLTVL.